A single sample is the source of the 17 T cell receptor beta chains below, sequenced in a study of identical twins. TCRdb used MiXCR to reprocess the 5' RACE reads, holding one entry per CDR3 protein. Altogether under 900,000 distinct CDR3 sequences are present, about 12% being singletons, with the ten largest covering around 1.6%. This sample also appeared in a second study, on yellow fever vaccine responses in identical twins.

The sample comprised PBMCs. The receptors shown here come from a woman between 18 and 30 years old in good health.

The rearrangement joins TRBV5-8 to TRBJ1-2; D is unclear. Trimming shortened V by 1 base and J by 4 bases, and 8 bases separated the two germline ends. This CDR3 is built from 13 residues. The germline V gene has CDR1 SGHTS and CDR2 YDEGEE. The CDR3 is CASSLLETYGYTF. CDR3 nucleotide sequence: TGTGCCAGCAGCTTGTTAGAGACCTATGGCTACACCTTC.

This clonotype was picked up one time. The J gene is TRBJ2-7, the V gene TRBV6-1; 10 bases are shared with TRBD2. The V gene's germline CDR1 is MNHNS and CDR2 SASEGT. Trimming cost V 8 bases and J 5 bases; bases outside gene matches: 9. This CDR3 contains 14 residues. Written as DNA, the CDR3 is TGTGCCAGCGAGAGACTAGCGGGCGCCGACGAGCAGTACTTC. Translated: CASERLAGADEQYF.

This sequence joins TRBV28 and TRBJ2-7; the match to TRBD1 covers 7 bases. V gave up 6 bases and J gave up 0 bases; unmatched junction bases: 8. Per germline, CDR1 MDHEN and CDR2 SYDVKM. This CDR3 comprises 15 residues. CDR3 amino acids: CASRNQGVSSYEQYF. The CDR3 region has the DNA TGTGCCAGCAGAAATCAGGGGGTTAGCTCCTACGAGCAGTACTTC.

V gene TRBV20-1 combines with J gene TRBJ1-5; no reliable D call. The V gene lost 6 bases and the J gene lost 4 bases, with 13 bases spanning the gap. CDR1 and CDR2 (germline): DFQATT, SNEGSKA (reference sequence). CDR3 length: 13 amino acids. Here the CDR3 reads CSAPTGLNQPQHF. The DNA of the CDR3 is TGCAGTGCCCCCACGGGGTTGAATCAGCCCCAGCATTTT.

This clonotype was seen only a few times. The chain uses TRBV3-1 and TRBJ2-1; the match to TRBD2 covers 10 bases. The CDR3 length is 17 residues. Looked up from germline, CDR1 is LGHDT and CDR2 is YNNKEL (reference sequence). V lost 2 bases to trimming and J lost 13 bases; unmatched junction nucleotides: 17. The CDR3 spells CASSQSHLTLAGAPQFF. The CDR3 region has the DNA TGTGCCAGCAGCCAATCCCACCTCACGCTAGCGGGAGCTCCCCAGTTCTTC.

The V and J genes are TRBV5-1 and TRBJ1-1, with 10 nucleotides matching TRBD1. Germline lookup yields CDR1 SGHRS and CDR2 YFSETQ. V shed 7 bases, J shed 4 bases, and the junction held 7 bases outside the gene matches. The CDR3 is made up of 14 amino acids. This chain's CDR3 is CASQTGGASTEAFF. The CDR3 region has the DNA TGCGCCAGCCAGACAGGGGGCGCGAGCACTGAAGCTTTCTTT. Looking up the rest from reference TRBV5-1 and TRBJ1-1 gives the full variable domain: KAGVTQTPRYLIKTRGQQVTLSCSPISGHRSVSWYQQTPGQGLQFLFEYFSETQRNKGNFPGRFSGRQFSNSRSEMNVSTLELGDSALYLCASQTGGASTEAFFGQGTRLTVV.

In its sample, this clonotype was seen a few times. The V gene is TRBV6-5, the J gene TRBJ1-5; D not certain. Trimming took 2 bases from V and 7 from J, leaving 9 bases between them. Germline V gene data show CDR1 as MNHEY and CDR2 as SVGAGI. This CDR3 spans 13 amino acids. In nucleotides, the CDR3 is TGTGCCAGCAGTTACGGGAGTGACCAGCCCCAGCATTTT. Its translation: CASSYGSDQPQHF.

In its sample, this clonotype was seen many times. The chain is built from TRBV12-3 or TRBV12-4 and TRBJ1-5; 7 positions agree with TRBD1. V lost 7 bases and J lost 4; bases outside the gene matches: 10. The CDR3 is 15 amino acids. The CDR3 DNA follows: TGTGCCAGCACCCCGGAGGGGGCCCTTAATCAGCCCCAGCATTTT. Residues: CASTPEGALNQPQHF.

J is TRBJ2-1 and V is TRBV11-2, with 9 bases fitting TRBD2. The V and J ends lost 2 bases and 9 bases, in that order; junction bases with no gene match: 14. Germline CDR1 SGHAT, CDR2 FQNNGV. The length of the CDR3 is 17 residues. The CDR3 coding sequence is TGTGCCAGCAGCTTAAGTTCGCTAGCGGGATTCTCCGGTGAGCAGTTCTTC. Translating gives CASSLSSLAGFSGEQFF.

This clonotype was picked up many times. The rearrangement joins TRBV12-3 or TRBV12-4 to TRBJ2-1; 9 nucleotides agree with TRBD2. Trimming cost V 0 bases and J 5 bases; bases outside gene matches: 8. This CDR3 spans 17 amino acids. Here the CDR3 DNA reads TGTGCCAGCAGTTTAGCGGTCCTAGCGGGACTGAACAATGAGCAGTTCTTC. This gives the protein CASSLAVLAGLNNEQFF.

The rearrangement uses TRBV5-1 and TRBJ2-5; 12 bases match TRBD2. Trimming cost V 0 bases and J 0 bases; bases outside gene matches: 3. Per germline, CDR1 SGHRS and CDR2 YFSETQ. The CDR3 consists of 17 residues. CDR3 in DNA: TGCGCCAGCAGCTTGGCCCCTAGCGGGGGGGACCAAGAGACCCAGTACTTC. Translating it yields CASSLAPSGGDQETQYF.

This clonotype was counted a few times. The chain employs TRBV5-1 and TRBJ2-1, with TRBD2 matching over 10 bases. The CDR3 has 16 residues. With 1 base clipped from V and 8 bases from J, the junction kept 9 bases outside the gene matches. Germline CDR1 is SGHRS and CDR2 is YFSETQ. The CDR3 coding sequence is TGCGCCAGCAGCTTGCTCGCTAGCGGGGGTAGATATGAGCAGTTCTTC. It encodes CASSLLASGGRYEQFF.

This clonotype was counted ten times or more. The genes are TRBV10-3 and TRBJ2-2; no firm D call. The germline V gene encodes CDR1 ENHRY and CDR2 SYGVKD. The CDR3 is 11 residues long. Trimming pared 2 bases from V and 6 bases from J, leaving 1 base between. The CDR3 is CAISEAGELFF. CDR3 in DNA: TGTGCCATCAGTGAGGCCGGGGAGCTGTTTTTT.

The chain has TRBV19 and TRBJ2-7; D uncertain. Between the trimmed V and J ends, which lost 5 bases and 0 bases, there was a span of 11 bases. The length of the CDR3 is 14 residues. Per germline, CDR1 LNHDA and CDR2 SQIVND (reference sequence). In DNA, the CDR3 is TGTGCCAGTAGTTTTCTGGGAAGCTCCTACGAGCAGTACTTC. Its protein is CASSFLGSSYEQYF.

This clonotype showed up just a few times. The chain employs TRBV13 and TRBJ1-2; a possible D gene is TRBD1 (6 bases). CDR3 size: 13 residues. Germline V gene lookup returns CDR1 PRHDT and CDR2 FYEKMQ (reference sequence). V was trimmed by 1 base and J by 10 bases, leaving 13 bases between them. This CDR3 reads CASSLAGAGDYTF. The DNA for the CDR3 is TGTGCCAGCAGCTTAGCGGGGGCTGGTGACTACACCTTC.

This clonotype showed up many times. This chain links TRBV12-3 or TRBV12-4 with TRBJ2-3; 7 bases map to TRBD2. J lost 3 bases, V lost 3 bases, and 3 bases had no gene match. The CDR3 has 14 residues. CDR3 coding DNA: TGTGCCAGCAGTTTGTGGGGGGGGACAGATACGCAGTATTTT. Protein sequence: CASSLWGGTDTQYF.

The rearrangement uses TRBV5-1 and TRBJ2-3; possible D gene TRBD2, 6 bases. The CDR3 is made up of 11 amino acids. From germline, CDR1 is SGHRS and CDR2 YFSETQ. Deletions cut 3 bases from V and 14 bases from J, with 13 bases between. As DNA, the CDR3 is TGCGCCAGCAGCTCCACCTCCGGGAGGTATTTT. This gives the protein CASSSTSGRYF. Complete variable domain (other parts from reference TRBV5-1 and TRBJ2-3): KAGVTQTPRYLIKTRGQQVTLSCSPISGHRSVSWYQQTPGQGLQFLFEYFSETQRNKGNFPGRFSGRQFSNSRSEMNVSTLELGDSALYLCASSSTSGRYFGPGTRLTVL.